The 21 T cell receptor beta chains below all came from one sample that was sequenced in a study of post-analysis software for immune sequencing data. Study-wide points: Controls showed lower frequencies than patients for five TRBV segments, and TRBV5-6, TRBV5-1 and TRBV20-1 were among these.

No antigens are known for them. TCR beta cDNA libraries included unique molecular identifiers. MiXCR, run by TCRdb on the PCR reads, gives a single entry per CDR3 protein. The sample lists about 540,000 distinct CDR3 sequences; 30% to 40% were seen once. What was sequenced was blood. The source is a girl under 18 with multiple sclerosis.

This clonotype was seen a handful of times. The V gene is TRBV6-2 or TRBV6-3, the J gene TRBJ1-2; tentative D call: TRBD1 (5 bases). The CDR3 is 19 residues long. Germline lookup yields CDR1 MNHEY and CDR2 SVGEGT. The V gene lost 0 bases and the J gene lost 2 bases, with 22 bases spanning the gap. The CDR3 sequence: CASSYSFYAFAAGNYGYTF. Here the CDR3 DNA reads TGTGCCAGCAGTTACTCTTTCTACGCCTTCGCGGCAGGGAACTATGGCTACACCTTC.

This clonotype occurred a few times. This chain links TRBV6-1 with TRBJ2-1, with 7 bases that match TRBD2. Trimming cost V 6 bases and J 8 bases; bases outside gene matches: 7. The CDR3 is 13 residues long. Germline CDR1 and CDR2: MNHNS and SASEGT. The CDR3 loop reads CASRLASVYEQFF. The CDR3 bases are TGTGCCAGCAGACTAGCGAGCGTCTATGAGCAGTTCTTC.

This chain uses TRBV20-1 with TRBJ2-3, with D perhaps matching TRBD1 (5 bases). The CDR3 length is 12 residues. Trimming removed 3 bases at V and 4 bases at J, with 8 bases between. From germline, CDR1 is DFQATT and CDR2 SNEGSKA (reference sequence). The CDR3 reads CSARAGSDTQYF. In nucleotides, the CDR3 is TGCAGTGCTAGGGCAGGGTCAGATACGCAGTATTTT.

This clonotype occurred a few times. The J gene is TRBJ2-6, the V gene TRBV7-8; D remains ambiguous. The CDR3 totals 17 residues. V was trimmed by 0 bases and J by 0 bases, leaving 9 bases between them. The germline CDR1 and CDR2 sequences are SGHVS and FQNEAQ. CDR3 residues: CASSLAGVSSGANVLTF. CDR3 DNA sequence: TGTGCCAGCAGCTTAGCTGGCGTCTCCTCTGGGGCCAACGTCCTGACTTTC.

In this sample, this clonotype turned up once. The gene calls are TRBV20-1 and TRBJ1-1, with 8 bases identical to TRBD1. CDR3 length: 17 residues. Germline CDR1 is DFQATT and CDR2 is SNEGSKA (reference sequence). The J segment lost 1 base and the V segment lost 5 bases, leaving 15 bases of the junction unmatched. DNA of the CDR3: TGCAGTGCTCCACAGCCAGGGGGCACATTTCGGAACACTGAAGCTTTCTTT. Translating gives CSAPQPGGTFRNTEAFF.

The chain employs TRBV5-1 and TRBJ2-1, with a weak D call TRBD2 (6 bases). The V and J ends lost 4 bases and 8 bases respectively, with 19 bases between them. The CDR3 contains 15 residues. The germline V gene has CDR1 SGHRS and CDR2 YFSETQ. The CDR3 spells CASSPRDPSSYEQFF. The CDR3 nucleotides are TGCGCCAGCAGCCCGCGGGACCCATCATCCTATGAGCAGTTCTTC.

This chain links TRBV5-1 with TRBJ2-1; D is perhaps TRBD1 (6 bases). The CDR3 extends over 13 amino acids. The germline V and J ends were trimmed by 4 bases and 5 bases, with 10 bases remaining between them. Germline V lookup: CDR1 SGHRS, CDR2 YFSETQ. CDR3 residues: CASSSSGDNEQFF. CDR3 sequence (DNA): TGCGCCAGCAGCAGTTCAGGGGACAATGAGCAGTTCTTC.

There are many counts of this clonotype. The chain joins TRBV29-1 to TRBJ2-1, with D possibly being TRBD2 (6 bases). The germline V and J ends were trimmed by 3 bases and 7 bases, with 16 bases remaining between them. The CDR3 is 14 residues long. Germline assignment: CDR1 SQVTM and CDR2 ANQGSEA. The CDR3 protein is CSVDLPDGGNEQFF. The CDR3 nucleotides are TGCAGCGTTGATCTACCCGATGGGGGGAATGAGCAGTTCTTC.

Ten or more counts support this clonotype. The chain has TRBV7-2 and TRBJ2-5; 8 positions match TRBD1. Germline-derived CDR1 and CDR2 are SGHTA and FQGNSA. The V and J ends lost 3 bases and 4 bases, in that order; junction bases with no gene match: 4. The CDR3 loop spans 14 amino acids. The CDR3 coding sequence is TGTGCCAGCAGCTTGCAGGGGGCAGGAGAGACCCAGTACTTC. Its protein is CASSLQGAGETQYF.

V is TRBV6-6 and J is TRBJ2-5, with TRBD2 matching 12 bases. The CDR3 is 15 residues long. Germline V gives CDR1 MNHNY, CDR2 SVGAGI (reference sequence). With V trimmed by 6 bases and J by 7 bases, 9 bases remained unmatched. CDR3 coding DNA: TGTGCCAGCAGCCCCACTAGCGGGGGGCCTGGGACCCAGTACTTC. It encodes CASSPTSGGPGTQYF.

The V call is TRBV27, the J call TRBJ1-4, with TRBD1 matching 9 bases. Germline CDR1 reads MNHEY; CDR2 reads SMNVEV (reference sequence). With 2 bases clipped from V and 5 bases from J, the junction kept 3 bases outside the gene matches. This CDR3 spans 15 amino acids. DNA for the CDR3: TGTGCCAGCAGTTTAGTGACAGGGGGAAATGAAAAACTGTTTTTT. As protein: CASSLVTGGNEKLFF.

The rearrangement links TRBV10-3 to TRBJ1-5; no reliable D call. Germline CDR1 is ENHRY and CDR2 is SYGVKD. This CDR3 is 9 amino acids long. Here the CDR3 reads CGDNQPQHF. The CDR3 coding sequence is TGTGGTGATAATCAGCCCCAGCATTTT.

This sequence joins TRBV20-1 and TRBJ1-4; D is unresolved. V was clipped by 2 bases and J by 6 bases, with 13 bases between them. CDR1 and CDR2 (germline): DFQATT, SNEGSKA (reference sequence). The CDR3 has 14 amino acids. The CDR3 is CSARSVLNDEKLFF. In nucleotides, the CDR3 is TGCAGTGCTAGAAGCGTTCTTAATGATGAAAAACTGTTTTTT.

Only a few counts were recorded for this clonotype. This chain links TRBV5-1 with TRBJ2-1; 11 bases align to TRBD2. Germline V gene sequence: CDR1 SGHRS, CDR2 YFSETQ. The CDR3 length is 16 residues. V shed 2 bases and J 5 bases; nucleotides not matched to a gene: 6. CDR3 nucleotides: TGCGCCAGCAGCTTTCTGACTAGCGGGACCCACAATGAGCAGTTCTTC. It translates to CASSFLTSGTHNEQFF.

The chain is built from TRBV5-1 and TRBJ2-7; TRBD1 is a possible D gene (6 bases). Germline V CDR1 and CDR2: SGHRS, YFSETQ. This CDR3 spans 15 amino acids. V lost 1 base and J 0 bases, leaving 11 bases between the germline ends. The CDR3 region is CASSLTGWGSYEQYF. The CDR3 DNA reads TGCGCCAGCAGCTTGACAGGGTGGGGCTCCTACGAGCAGTACTTC. The full variable domain, its missing parts supplied by reference TRBV5-1 and TRBJ2-7, is KAGVTQTPRYLIKTRGQQVTLSCSPISGHRSVSWYQQTPGQGLQFLFEYFSETQRNKGNFPGRFSGRQFSNSRSEMNVSTLELGDSALYLCASSLTGWGSYEQYFGPGTRLTVT.

This clonotype was observed a few times. In DNA form, the CDR3 reads TGTGCCAGCAAACCAGGGTCCTCCTACGAGCAGTACTTC. It translates to CASKPGSSYEQYF. This sequence joins TRBV2 and TRBJ2-7, with D maybe TRBD1 (5 bases). This CDR3 contains 13 residues. Germline values: CDR1 SNHLY, CDR2 FYNNEI. V was clipped by 7 bases and J by 0 bases, with 10 bases between them.

The V gene is TRBV20-1, the J gene TRBJ2-4, with D maybe TRBD1 (6 bases). This CDR3 has 14 amino acids. Between the trimmed V and J ends, which lost 6 bases and 8 bases, there was a span of 20 bases. CDR1 is DFQATT, CDR2 SNEGSKA, per germline (reference sequence). As DNA, the CDR3 is TGCAGTGCGGACAGTGGCAGAGGATCCGACATTCAGTACTTC. Protein product: CSADSGRGSDIQYF.

This clonotype came up a few times. This sequence joins TRBV11-2 and TRBJ1-2, with no clear D. This CDR3 contains 12 residues. The V gene's germline CDR1 is SGHAT and CDR2 FQNNGV. V was clipped by 5 bases and J by 8 bases, with 12 bases between them. The CDR3 DNA follows: TGTGCCAGCAGCCCTATATATTACGGCTACACCTTC. Amino acid sequence: CASSPIYYGYTF.

The CDR3 DNA reads TGTGCCATCAGTGAAGAATCCTACGAGCAGTACTTC. It yields the protein CAISEESYEQYF. V is TRBV10-3 and J is TRBJ2-7; D unclear. The germline V gene has CDR1 ENHRY and CDR2 SYGVKD. The CDR3 is made up of 12 amino acids. Trimming shortened V by 3 bases and J by 1 base, and 4 bases separated the two germline ends.

The J gene is TRBJ2-7, the V gene TRBV15; D unclear. The CDR3 contains 12 residues. Between the trimmed V and J ends, which lost 4 bases and 3 bases, there was a span of 7 bases. Germline CDR1 is LNHNV and CDR2 is YYDKDF (reference sequence). CDR3 sequence reads: CATSTDGYEQYF. CDR3 nucleotide sequence: TGTGCCACCAGCACCGACGGCTACGAGCAGTACTTC.

This chain joins TRBV5-1 and TRBJ2-3, with 8 bases aligning to TRBD1. The V gene end was trimmed by 3 bases and the J gene end by 3 bases; junction bases not matched to a gene: 3. Germline loops: CDR1 SGHRS, CDR2 YFSETQ. CDR3 length: 14 amino acids. The CDR3 coding sequence is TGCGCCAGCAGCTGGACAGGGACGACAGATACGCAGTATTTT. Translation gives CASSWTGTTDTQYF.